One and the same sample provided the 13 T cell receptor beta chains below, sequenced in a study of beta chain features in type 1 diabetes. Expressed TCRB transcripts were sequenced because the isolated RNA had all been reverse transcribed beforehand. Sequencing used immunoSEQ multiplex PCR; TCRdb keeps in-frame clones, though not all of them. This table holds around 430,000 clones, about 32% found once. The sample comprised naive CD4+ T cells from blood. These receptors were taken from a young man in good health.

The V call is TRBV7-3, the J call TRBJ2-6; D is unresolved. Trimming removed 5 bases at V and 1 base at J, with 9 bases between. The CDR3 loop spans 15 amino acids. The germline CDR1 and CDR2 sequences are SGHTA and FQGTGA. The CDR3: CASSPDTSGANVLTF. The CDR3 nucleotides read TGTGCCAGCAGCCCCGACACTTCTGGGGCCAACGTCCTGACTTTC.

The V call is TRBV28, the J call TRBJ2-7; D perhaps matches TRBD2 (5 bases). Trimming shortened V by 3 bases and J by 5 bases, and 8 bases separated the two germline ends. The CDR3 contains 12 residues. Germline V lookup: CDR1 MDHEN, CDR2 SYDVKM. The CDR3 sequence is CASSLTGNEQYF. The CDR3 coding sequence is TGTGCCAGCAGTTTGACGGGAAACGAGCAGTACTTC.

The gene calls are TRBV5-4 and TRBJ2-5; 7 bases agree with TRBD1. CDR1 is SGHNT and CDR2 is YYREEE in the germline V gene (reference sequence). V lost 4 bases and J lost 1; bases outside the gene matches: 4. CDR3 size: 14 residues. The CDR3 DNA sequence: TGTGCCAGCAGCCCCGGACAGGCCCAAGAGACCCAGTACTTC. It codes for CASSPGQAQETQYF.

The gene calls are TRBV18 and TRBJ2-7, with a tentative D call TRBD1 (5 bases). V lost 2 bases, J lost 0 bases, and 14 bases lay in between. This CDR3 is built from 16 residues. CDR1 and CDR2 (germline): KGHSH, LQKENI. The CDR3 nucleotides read TGTGCCAGCTCACCAGGGGCAACTGGGGCCTCCTACGAGCAGTACTTC. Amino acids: CASSPGATGASYEQYF.

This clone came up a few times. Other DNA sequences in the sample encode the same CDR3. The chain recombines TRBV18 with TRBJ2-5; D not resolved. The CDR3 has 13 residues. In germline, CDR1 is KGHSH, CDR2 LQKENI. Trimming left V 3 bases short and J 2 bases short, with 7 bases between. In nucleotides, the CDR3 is TGTGCCAGCTCACCGTCCCAGCAAGAGACCCAGTACTTC. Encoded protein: CASSPSQQETQYF. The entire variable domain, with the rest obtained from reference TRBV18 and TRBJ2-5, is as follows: NAGVMQNPRHLVRRRGQEARLRCSPMKGHSHVYWYRQLPEEGLKFMVYLQKENIIDESGMPKERFSAEFPKEGPSILRIQQVVRGDSAAYFCASSPSQQETQYFGPGTRLLVL.

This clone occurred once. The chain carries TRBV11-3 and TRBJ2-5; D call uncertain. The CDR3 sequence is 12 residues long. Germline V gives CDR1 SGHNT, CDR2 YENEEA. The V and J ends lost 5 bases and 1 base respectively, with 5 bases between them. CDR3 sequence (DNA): TGTGCCAGCAGCCGAGGCCAAGAGACCCAGTACTTC. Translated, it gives CASSRGQETQYF.

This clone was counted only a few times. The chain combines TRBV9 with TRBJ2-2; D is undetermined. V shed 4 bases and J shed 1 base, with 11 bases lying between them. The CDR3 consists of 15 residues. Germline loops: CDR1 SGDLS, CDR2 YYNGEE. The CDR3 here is CASSLRTENTGELFF. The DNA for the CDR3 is TGTGCCAGCAGCCTGCGGACGGAGAACACCGGGGAGCTGTTTTTT.

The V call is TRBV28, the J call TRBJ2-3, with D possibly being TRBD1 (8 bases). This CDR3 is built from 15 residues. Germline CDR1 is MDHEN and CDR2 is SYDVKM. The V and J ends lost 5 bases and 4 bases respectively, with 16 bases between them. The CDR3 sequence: CASSPTQGGADTQYF. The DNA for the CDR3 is TGTGCCAGCAGTCCGACACAGGGGGGGGCAGATACGCAGTATTTT.

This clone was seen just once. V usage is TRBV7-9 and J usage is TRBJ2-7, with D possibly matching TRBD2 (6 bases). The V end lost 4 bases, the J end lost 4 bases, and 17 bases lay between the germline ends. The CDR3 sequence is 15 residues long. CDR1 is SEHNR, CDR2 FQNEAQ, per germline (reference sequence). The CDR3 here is CASSSVRELEYEQYF. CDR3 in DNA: TGTGCCAGCAGCTCGGTCCGGGAGCTTGAGTACGAGCAGTACTTC.

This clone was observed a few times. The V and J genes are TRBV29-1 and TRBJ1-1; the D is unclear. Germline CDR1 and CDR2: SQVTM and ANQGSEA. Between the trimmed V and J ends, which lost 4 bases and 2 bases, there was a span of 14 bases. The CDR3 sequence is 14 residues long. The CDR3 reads CSVVALASNTEAFF. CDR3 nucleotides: TGCAGCGTTGTGGCGTTGGCCAGCAACACTGAAGCTTTCTTT.

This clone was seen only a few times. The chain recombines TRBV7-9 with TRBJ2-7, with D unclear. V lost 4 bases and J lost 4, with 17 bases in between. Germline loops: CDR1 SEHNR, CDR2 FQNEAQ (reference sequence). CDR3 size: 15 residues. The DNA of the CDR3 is TGTGCCAGCAGCTACCTTACTCACCGTCCGTACGAGCAGTACTTC. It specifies CASSYLTHRPYEQYF.

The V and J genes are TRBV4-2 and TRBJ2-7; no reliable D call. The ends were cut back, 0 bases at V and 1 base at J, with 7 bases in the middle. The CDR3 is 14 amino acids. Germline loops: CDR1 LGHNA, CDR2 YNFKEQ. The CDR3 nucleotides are TGTGCCAGCAGCCAAGATCTGGTATCCTACGAGCAGTACTTC. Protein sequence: CASSQDLVSYEQYF.

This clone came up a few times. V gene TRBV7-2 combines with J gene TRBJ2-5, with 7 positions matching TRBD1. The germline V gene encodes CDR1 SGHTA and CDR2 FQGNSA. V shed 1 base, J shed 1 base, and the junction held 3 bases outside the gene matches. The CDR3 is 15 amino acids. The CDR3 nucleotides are TGTGCCAGCAGCTTAGGGGGGACAGCCCAAGAGACCCAGTACTTC. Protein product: CASSLGGTAQETQYF.